Presented here are 17 T cell receptor beta chains from one specimen sequenced in a study of blood T cell repertoires in COVID-19. The data were produced by immunoSEQ multiplex PCR, yet TCRdb's version contains in-frame clones alone and is incomplete. The top ten clones hold 0.87% of a sample with roughly 250,000 clones, 70% to 85% of them seen once. The sample taken for sequencing was peripheral blood. The source is a human donor with COVID-19, enrolled during active disease. The donor label of this sample is uncertain.

This clone was counted once. The rearrangement joins TRBV10-3 to TRBJ2-7; TRBD1 agrees at 7 bases. The junction had 3 bases not matched to a gene; V was cut back by 10 bases and J by 3 bases. This CDR3 spans 11 amino acids. The germline gives CDR1 ENHRY, CDR2 SYGVKD. CDR3 sequence reads: CATGDSYEQYF. CDR3 sequence (DNA): TGTGCCACCGGGGACAGCTACGAGCAGTACTTC.

The chain has TRBV30 and TRBJ1-1; TRBD1 aligns across 8 bases. CDR3 length: 17 amino acids. The germline CDR1 and CDR2 sequences are GTSNPN and SVGIG (reference sequence). After removal of 1 base from V and 0 bases from J, the junction contained 10 bases not matched to a gene. The CDR3 DNA sequence: TGTGCCTGGAGTGGAACAGGGGGACCGTCCATGAACACTGAAGCTTTCTTT. Its protein is CAWSGTGGPSMNTEAFF.

The rearrangement joins TRBV7-9 to TRBJ2-1; 9 nucleotides agree with TRBD2. Germline CDR1 and CDR2: SEHNR and FQNEAQ (reference sequence). The CDR3 contains 18 residues. V shed 5 bases, J shed 2 bases, and the junction held 13 bases outside the gene matches. The CDR3 sequence is CASSQIRASGIAYNEQFF. The CDR3 DNA reads as TGTGCCAGCAGCCAAATAAGGGCTAGCGGGATTGCCTACAATGAGCAGTTCTTC. Supplemented by reference TRBV7-9 and TRBJ2-1, the full variable domain reads DTGVSQNPRHKITKRGQNVTFRCDPISEHNRLYWYRQTLGQGPEFLTYFQNEAQLEKSRLLSDRFSAERPKGSFSTLEIQRTEQGDSAMYLCASSQIRASGIAYNEQFFGPGTRLTVL.

The chain combines TRBV5-1 with TRBJ2-3, with D tentatively TRBD1 (5 bases). The V end lost 4 bases, the J end lost 2 bases, and 14 bases lay between the germline ends. The length of the CDR3 is 15 residues. Per germline, CDR1 SGHRS and CDR2 YFSETQ. This CDR3 is CASSGQSVDTDTQYF. The CDR3 nucleotides are TGCGCCAGCAGCGGACAATCGGTGGACACAGATACGCAGTATTTT. Complete variable domain (other parts from reference TRBV5-1 and TRBJ2-3): KAGVTQTPRYLIKTRGQQVTLSCSPISGHRSVSWYQQTPGQGLQFLFEYFSETQRNKGNFPGRFSGRQFSNSRSEMNVSTLELGDSALYLCASSGQSVDTDTQYFGPGTRLTVL.

This clone was recorded once. This chain links TRBV7-2 with TRBJ2-3; 12 bases are shared with TRBD2. This CDR3 comprises 16 residues. V dropped 1 base and J dropped 4; count of bases not matched to a gene: 3. Germline assignment: CDR1 SGHTA and CDR2 FQGNSA. The CDR3 DNA reads as TGTGCCAGCAGCTTAGTTCCTAGCGGGAGGGCAGATACGCAGTATTTT. Its protein product is CASSLVPSGRADTQYF.

This clone was found a few times. The chain uses TRBV2 and TRBJ2-7; D ambiguous. Germline CDR1 and CDR2: SNHLY and FYNNEI. Trimming stripped 6 bases from V and 5 bases from J, with 11 bases between. CDR3 length equals 12 residues. CDR3 DNA sequence: TGTGCCAGCAGATCTATCATCCACGAGCAGTACTTC. Translation gives CASRSIIHEQYF.

This rearrangement joins TRBV18 to TRBJ2-7; 9 nucleotides match TRBD1. CDR3 length: 17 residues. CDR1 is KGHSH, CDR2 LQKENI, per germline. Unmatched junction bases numbered 13, after V lost 4 bases and J lost 3 bases. For the CDR3, the DNA is TGTGCCAGCTCACTGGGACAGGGCTCACCCGGCCTCTACGAGCAGTACTTC. It specifies CASSLGQGSPGLYEQYF.

This clone was recorded a few times. V is TRBV5-1 and J is TRBJ2-2, with D maybe TRBD2 (6 bases). V was cut by 4 bases and J by 3 bases, with 16 bases left in between. The CDR3 sequence is 16 residues long. Germline lookup yields CDR1 SGHRS and CDR2 YFSETQ. CDR3 nucleotide sequence: TGCGCCAGCAGCGCATCGCTTAGCGGTTACACCGGGGAGCTGTTTTTT. It yields the protein CASSASLSGYTGELFF.

The chain links TRBV20-1 to TRBJ1-1; D call uncertain. The CDR3 has 13 residues. The V end was cut by 3 bases, the J end by 0 bases, with 8 bases between. CDR1 and CDR2 from the germline V gene are DFQATT and SNEGSKA (reference sequence). The CDR3 sequence is CSASTQLNTEAFF. In DNA, the CDR3 is TGCAGTGCTAGTACACAGCTGAACACTGAAGCTTTCTTT.

CDR3 residues: CASTLGLAGPGGFEQYF. The CDR3 DNA reads as TGTGCCAGCACCCTAGGACTAGCGGGCCCCGGCGGTTTTGAGCAGTACTTC. The V call is TRBV11-2, the J call TRBJ2-7; 11 bases are shared with TRBD2. CDR1 is SGHAT, CDR2 FQNNGV, per germline. The V segment lost 7 bases and the J segment 7 bases; nucleotides outside the gene matches: 18. The CDR3 consists of 17 residues. Based on the CDR3 plus reference TRBV11-2 and TRBJ2-7, the full variable domain is EAGVAQSPRYKIIEKRQSVAFWCNPISGHATLYWYQQILGQGPKLLIQFQNNGVVDDSQLPKDRFSAERLKGVDSTLKIQPAKLEDSAVYLCASTLGLAGPGGFEQYFGPGTRLTVT.

The chain joins TRBV7-9 to TRBJ1-3, with D unresolved. Germline values: CDR1 SEHNR, CDR2 FQNEAQ (reference sequence). The CDR3 is 16 residues long. The germline V and J ends were trimmed by 0 bases and 4 bases, with 13 bases remaining between them. CDR3 residues: CASSLAETQAGNTIYF. CDR3 sequence (DNA): TGTGCCAGCAGCTTAGCTGAAACGCAGGCCGGAAACACCATATATTTT. The variable domain in full, completed from reference TRBV7-9 and TRBJ1-3, reads DTGVSQNPRHKITKRGQNVTFRCDPISEHNRLYWYRQTLGQGPEFLTYFQNEAQLEKSRLLSDRFSAERPKGSFSTLEIQRTEQGDSAMYLCASSLAETQAGNTIYFGEGSWLTVV.

The genes are TRBV30 and TRBJ1-1; no firm D call. V was cut by 1 base and J by 1 base, with 7 bases left in between. CDR3 size: 13 residues. CDR1 and CDR2 (germline): GTSNPN, SVGIG (reference sequence). CDR3 bases: TGTGCCTGGAGTGATCACAGGAACACTGAAGCTTTCTTT. Protein: CAWSDHRNTEAFF.

This chain connects TRBV7-2 to TRBJ1-4, with 9 positions matching TRBD1. Losses at the gene ends were 3 bases for V and 3 bases for J; bases not matched to a gene: 2. This CDR3 is built from 15 residues. The germline V gene has CDR1 SGHTA and CDR2 FQGNSA. CDR3 loop: CASSFTGGSNEKLFF. CDR3 DNA sequence: TGTGCCAGCAGCTTCACAGGGGGCTCTAATGAAAAACTGTTTTTT.

This clone was observed a handful of times. The chain links TRBV9 to TRBJ1-1, with unresolved D. V lost 3 bases and J lost 6, with 21 bases in between. CDR3 length: 16 amino acids. Germline lookup yields CDR1 SGDLS and CDR2 YYNGEE. CDR3 loop: CASSATLGATRSEAFF. The CDR3 DNA sequence: TGTGCCAGCAGCGCCACGTTGGGAGCCACGAGGTCTGAAGCTTTCTTT. The full variable domain, in which reference TRBV9 and TRBJ1-1 provide the parts outside the CDR3, is DSGVTQTPKHLITATGQRVTLRCSPRSGDLSVYWYQQSLDQGLQFLIQYYNGEERAKGNILERFSAQQFPDLHSELNLSSLELGDSALYFCASSATLGATRSEAFFGQGTRLTVV.

Written as DNA, the CDR3 is TGTGCCAGCAGTTCAGCTGGACTAGCGGATACGCAGTATTTT. Its protein product is CASSSAGLADTQYF. The chain uses TRBV28 and TRBJ2-3; TRBD2 agrees at 9 bases. The CDR3 is made up of 14 amino acids. With 4 bases clipped from V and 6 bases from J, the junction kept 5 bases outside the gene matches. CDR1 and CDR2 from the germline V gene are MDHEN and SYDVKM.

V usage is TRBV18 and J usage is TRBJ2-1; 10 bases fit TRBD1. V gave up 3 bases and J gave up 5 bases; unmatched junction bases: 7. Germline V gene data show CDR1 as KGHSH and CDR2 as LQKENI. The CDR3 consists of 16 residues. In DNA form, the CDR3 reads TGTGCCAGCTCACCTCCGGGACAGGGGTTAAACAATGAGCAGTTCTTC. Encoded protein: CASSPPGQGLNNEQFF.

A single count supports this clone. The chain employs TRBV3-1 (or the pseudogene TRBV3-2) and TRBJ2-7; 8 bases are a match to TRBD2. CDR3 length: 19 amino acids. V was pared by 0 bases and J by 0 bases, with 13 bases of the junction left unmatched. Germline V gene sequence: CDR1 LGHDT, CDR2 YNNKEL (reference sequence). CDR3 sequence reads: CASSQDPLSAGGLSYEQYF. The CDR3 coding sequence is TGTGCCAGCAGCCAAGATCCCCTGTCGGCGGGAGGACTCTCCTACGAGCAGTACTTC.